Listed below are T cell receptor beta chains from one sample, sequenced in a study of T cells after yellow fever vaccination. TCRdb passed the 5' RACE reads through MiXCR, listing each CDR3 protein once. The sample carries more than 300,000 distinct CDR3 sequences, approximately 4% recorded once. This material consisted of PBMCs, taken 15 days after the yellow fever booster vaccination. These receptors were taken from a man between 18 and 29 years old who received the YFV17D yellow fever vaccine. Both conserved end residues are part of each CDR3. A D gene is named only where the DNA matches it firmly. Rows may omit the clone size; those that give it use once, few, many or a size class.

j_call d_call v_call clone_size cdr3_nt cdr3_aa
TRBJ1-1 TRBD1 TRBV5-1 - TGCGCCAGCAGCTTGGCTACAGGGGATCGGGGCACTGAAGCTTTCTTT CASSLATGDRGTEAFF
TRBJ2-2 - TRBV12-3/TRBV12-4 few TGTGCCAGTCTAAAGTATGGGGCTTTAGGGGAGCTGTTTTTT CASLKYGALGELFF
TRBJ1-2 - TRBV9 few TGTGCCAGCAGCGTAGATCTGGATTTTAGTGGCTACACCTTC CASSVDLDFSGYTF
TRBJ1-6 - TRBV5-6 many TGTGCCAGCAGCTTGCGGGGTAATTCACCCCTCCACTTT CASSLRGNSPLHF
TRBJ1-1 - TRBV5-1 many TGCGCCAGCAGCTTGGATACAGGGCTGGGCACTGAAGCTTTCTTT CASSLDTGLGTEAFF
TRBJ2-5 - TRBV5-1 - TGCGCCAGCAGCTTAACGGGGGAACAAGAGACCCAGTACTTC CASSLTGEQETQYF
TRBJ2-2 - TRBV6-2/TRBV6-3 few TGTGCCAGCAGTTATAGGCCAACCGGGGAGCTGTTTTTT CASSYRPTGELFF
TRBJ2-5 TRBD1 TRBV15 many TGTGCCACCAGCTCGCCAGGGGGCTGGGAGACCCAGTACTTC CATSSPGGWETQYF
TRBJ1-2 - TRBV11-2 few TGTGCCAGCAGCTCCCTCCGGGGAGCTAACTATGGCTACACCTTC CASSSLRGANYGYTF
TRBJ2-1 TRBD2 TRBV28 - TGTGCCAGCAGTGGGACTAGCGTTTTGAATGAGCAGTTCTTC CASSGTSVLNEQFF
TRBJ2-3 - TRBV27 few TGTGCCAGCAGTGATCTTGGAGATACGCAGTATTTT CASSDLGDTQYF
TRBJ2-1 TRBD2 TRBV7-6 few TGTGCCAGCAGCCCGCGACTAGCGGGGGTGAGGAATGAGCAGTTCTTC CASSPRLAGVRNEQFF
TRBJ1-2 TRBD1 TRBV20-1 - TGCAGTGCTATGACAGGGTATGGCTACACCTTC CSAMTGYGYTF
TRBJ1-5 TRBD1 TRBV6-2/TRBV6-3 - TGTGCCAGCAGTTATCCAGGGGGGTTTCAGCCCCAGCATTTT CASSYPGGFQPQHF
TRBJ1-5 - TRBV3-1 few TGTGCCAGCAGCCAAGTAAAAGGGCATCAGCCCCAGCATTTT CASSQVKGHQPQHF
TRBJ1-1 - TRBV6-5 many TGTGCCAGCAGTGGGGGGAGGCCAGGGAGGGGAGTGGGTACTGAAGCTTTCTTT CASSGGRPGRGVGTEAFF
TRBJ1-2 - TRBV6-2/TRBV6-3 few TGTGCCAGCAGTCGGACCCTGACCGCGACGGGCTACACCTTC CASSRTLTATGYTF
TRBJ2-3 TRBD2 TRBV7-2 many TGTGCCAGCAGCCGCCGGACTAGCGGGGGGACTAGCACAGATACGCAGTATTTT CASSRRTSGGTSTDTQYF
TRBJ2-3 - TRBV4-1 few TGCGCCAGCAGCCAAGTCCCCGGACGGGTAAGCACAGATACGCAGTATTTT CASSQVPGRVSTDTQYF
TRBJ2-3 TRBD2 TRBV15 many TGTGCCACCAGCAGGACTAGCGGGGGGGCAGATACGCAGTATTTT CATSRTSGGADTQYF
TRBJ2-2 - TRBV7-3 many TGTGCCAGCAGCCCGGGACTTGCGAACACCGGGGAGCTGTTTTTT CASSPGLANTGELFF
TRBJ1-4 - TRBV15 - TGTGCCACCAGCCGGGCAACTAATGAAAAACTGTTTTTT CATSRATNEKLFF
TRBJ2-2 - TRBV5-1 - TGCGCCACGGGGGCAGGGCCGAACACCGGGGAGCTGTTTTTT CATGAGPNTGELFF
TRBJ1-2 TRBD1 TRBV7-2 few TGTGCCAGCAGCTTAGATGGACAGGAGAACTATGGCTACACCTTC CASSLDGQENYGYTF
TRBJ2-5 TRBD2 TRBV7-2 many TGTGCCAGCAGCCCCCACCTACTAGCGGAAGAGACCCAGTACTTC CASSPHLLAEETQYF
TRBJ1-5 - TRBV6-2/TRBV6-3 - TGTGCCAGCACCCTTACCCTGGGGCCGCATCAGCCCCAGCATTTT CASTLTLGPHQPQHF
TRBJ2-3 - TRBV20-1 few TGCAGTGCTAGACGACACGAGGGGGATACGCAGTATTTT CSARRHEGDTQYF
TRBJ1-6 TRBD1 TRBV28 - TGTGCCAGCAGTCAAACAGGGGGGGAATCACCCCTCCACTTT CASSQTGGESPLHF
TRBJ1-1 - TRBV6-6 many TGTGCCAGCAGTCCCCACAGGGCCTCGAACACTGAAGCTTTCTTT CASSPHRASNTEAFF
TRBJ2-3 TRBD1 TRBV20-1 many TGCAGTGCTAGAGACGCCGGACAGGGCACAGATACGCAGTATTTT CSARDAGQGTDTQYF
TRBJ2-7 - TRBV4-1 many TGCGCCAGCAGCCGCAACTACGAGCAGTACTTC CASSRNYEQYF
TRBJ2-3 - TRBV7-6 many TGTGCCAGCAGCTTAGGAAGCCGCCTGAGCGCAGATACGCAGTATTTT CASSLGSRLSADTQYF
TRBJ2-2 - TRBV4-3 many TGCGCCAGCAGCCCCGGATCCGCGGCCACGAACACCGGGGAGCTGTTTTTT CASSPGSAATNTGELFF
TRBJ1-2 - TRBV5-1 - TGCGCCAGCAGCTTTGAGGGGAACGGCTATGGCTACACCTTC CASSFEGNGYGYTF
TRBJ2-3 - TRBV7-9 - TGTGCCAGCAGGGCGAGCAGTCGGGATACGCAGTATTTT CASRASSRDTQYF
TRBJ2-7 - TRBV12-3/TRBV12-4 many TGTGCCAGCAGTAGGGGCGGCTCCTACGAGCAGTACTTC CASSRGGSYEQYF
TRBJ2-2 - TRBV7-3 - TGTGCCAGCAGCTCTGGACCGCGCAACACCGGGGAGCTGTTTTTT CASSSGPRNTGELFF
TRBJ1-1 - TRBV6-5 - TGTGCCAGCAGTTACTCGGGTTCACCTGAAGCTTTCTTT CASSYSGSPEAFF
TRBJ1-2 - TRBV6-5 many TGTGCCAGCAGTTACTCGAGTATAGTCTACTATGGCTACACCTTC CASSYSSIVYYGYTF
TRBJ2-1 TRBD2 TRBV11-2 - TGTGCCAGCAGCTTAGGTCCTAGCGGGACCTACAATGAGCAGTTCTTC CASSLGPSGTYNEQFF
TRBJ1-2 - TRBV6-6 - TGTGCCAGCACCTTTAACTATGGCTACACCTTC CASTFNYGYTF
TRBJ1-1 - TRBV20-1 many TGCAGTGCTAGACCCGACGGGAACACTGAAGCTTTCTTT CSARPDGNTEAFF
TRBJ2-5 - TRBV15 many TGTGCCACCAGCAGAGCCACCGGGATTCTGGAGACCCAGTACTTC CATSRATGILETQYF
TRBJ2-3 - TRBV4-2 few TGTGCCAGCAGCCTAGGAACTGTAGCTAGCACAGATACGCAGTATTTT CASSLGTVASTDTQYF
TRBJ2-2 - TRBV20-1 - TGCAGTGCTAGTGACGGGAGGAACACCGGGGAGCTGTTTTTT CSASDGRNTGELFF
TRBJ1-4 - TRBV5-1 - TGCGCCAGCAGCTTGAGGGGAGCGGGAGAAAAACTGTTTTTT CASSLRGAGEKLFF
TRBJ1-1 TRBD1 TRBV10-3 few TGTGCCATCATGTGGGACAGGACGACCGAAGCTTTCTTT CAIMWDRTTEAFF
TRBJ2-1 - TRBV5-1 few TGCGCCAGCAGCTGGGGGTGGGGTTCCTACAATGAGCAGTTCTTC CASSWGWGSYNEQFF
TRBJ1-2 - TRBV14 few TGTGCCAGCAGCCAAGATAATGTTAACTATGGCTACACCTTC CASSQDNVNYGYTF
TRBJ2-2 - TRBV11-1 few TGTGCCAGCATCCAGAACAGCCCGGACACCGGGGAGCTGTTTTTT CASIQNSPDTGELFF
TRBJ1-5 TRBD1 TRBV28 - TGTGCCAGCAGTCCGGGGGGACAGGGCCCTTTTACGCCCCAGCATTTT CASSPGGQGPFTPQHF
TRBJ1-1 TRBD1 TRBV5-5 many TGTGCCAGCAGCTTAGGGACAGGGAACACTGAAGCTTTCTTT CASSLGTGNTEAFF
TRBJ1-5 - TRBV10-2 - TGCGCCAGCAGTGCCAGCCCCAATCAGCCCCAGCATTTT CASSASPNQPQHF